The sequence of this T cell receptor (beta chain) was determined in a study of post-analysis software for immune sequencing data. Study-level findings and limits: TRBV5-6, TRBV5-1 and TRBV20-1 belonged to a set of roughly 5 TRBV segments that were more frequent in patients than controls.

The CDR3 totals 16 residues. Germline trimming cut 1 base from V and 2 bases from J; bases unmatched to any gene: 5. In germline, CDR1 is MNHEY, CDR2 SMNVEV (reference sequence). On this clonotype itself: Its specificity is not known.

The TCR beta cDNA libraries contained unique molecular identifiers. TCRdb called the PCR reads again in MiXCR, with one record for every CDR3 protein. Found here are about 430,000 distinct CDR3 sequences, about 39% of them singletons; the top ten hold approximately 7.7%. This rearrangement joins TRBV27 to TRBJ2-3; 8 positions match TRBD1. Sample: blood. The TCR originated in a girl under 10 years old with multiple sclerosis. CDR3 sequence: CASSLLGQEITDTQYF. The CDR3 DNA reads as TGTGCCAGCAGTTTATTGGGACAGGAAATCACAGATACGCAGTATTTT.